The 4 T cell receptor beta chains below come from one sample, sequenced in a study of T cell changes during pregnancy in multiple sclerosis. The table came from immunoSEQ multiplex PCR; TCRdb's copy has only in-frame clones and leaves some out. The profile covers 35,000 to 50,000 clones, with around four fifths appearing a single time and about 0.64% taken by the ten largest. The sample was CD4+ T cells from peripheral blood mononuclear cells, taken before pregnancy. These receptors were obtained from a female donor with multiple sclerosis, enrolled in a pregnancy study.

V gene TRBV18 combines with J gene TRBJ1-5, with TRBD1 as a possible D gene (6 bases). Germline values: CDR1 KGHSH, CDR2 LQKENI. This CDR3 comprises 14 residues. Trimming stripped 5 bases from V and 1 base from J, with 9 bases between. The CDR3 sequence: CASSAGVSNQPQHF. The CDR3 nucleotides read TGTGCCAGCTCAGCAGGGGTAAGCAATCAGCCCCAGCATTTT.

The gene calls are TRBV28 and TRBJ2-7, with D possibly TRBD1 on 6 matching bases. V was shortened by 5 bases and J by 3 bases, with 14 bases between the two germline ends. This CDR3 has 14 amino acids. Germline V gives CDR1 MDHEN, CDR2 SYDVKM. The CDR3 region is CASSPPGTHYEQYF. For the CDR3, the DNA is TGTGCCAGCAGTCCTCCCGGGACACACTACGAGCAGTACTTC. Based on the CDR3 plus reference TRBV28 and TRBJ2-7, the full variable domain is DVKVTQSSRYLVKRTGEKVFLECVQDMDHENMFWYRQDPGLGLRLIYFSYDVKMKEKGDIPEGYSVSREKKERFSLILESASTNQTSMYLCASSPPGTHYEQYFGPGTRLTVT.

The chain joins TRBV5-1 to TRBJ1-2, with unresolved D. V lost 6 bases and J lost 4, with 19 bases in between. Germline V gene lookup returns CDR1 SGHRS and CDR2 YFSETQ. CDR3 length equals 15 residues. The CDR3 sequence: CASIRGPDSPYGYTF. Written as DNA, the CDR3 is TGCGCCAGCATCCGAGGCCCCGACTCTCCCTATGGCTACACCTTC.

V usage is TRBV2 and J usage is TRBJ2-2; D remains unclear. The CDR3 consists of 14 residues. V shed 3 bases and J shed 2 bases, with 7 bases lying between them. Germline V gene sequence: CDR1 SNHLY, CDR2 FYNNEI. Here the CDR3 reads CASSDVANTGELFF. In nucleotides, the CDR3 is TGTGCCAGCAGTGATGTAGCTAACACCGGGGAGCTGTTTTTT.